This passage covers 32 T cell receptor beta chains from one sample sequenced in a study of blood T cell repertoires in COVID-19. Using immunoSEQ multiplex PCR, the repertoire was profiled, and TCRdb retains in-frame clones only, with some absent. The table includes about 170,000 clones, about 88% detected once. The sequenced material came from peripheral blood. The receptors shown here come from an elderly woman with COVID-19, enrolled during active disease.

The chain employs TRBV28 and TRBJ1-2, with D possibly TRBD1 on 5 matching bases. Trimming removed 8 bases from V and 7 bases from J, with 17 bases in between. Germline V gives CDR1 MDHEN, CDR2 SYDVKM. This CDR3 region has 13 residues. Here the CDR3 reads CASLGQPVGGYTF. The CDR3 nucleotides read TGTGCCAGCCTGGGGCAGCCAGTCGGTGGCTACACCTTC.

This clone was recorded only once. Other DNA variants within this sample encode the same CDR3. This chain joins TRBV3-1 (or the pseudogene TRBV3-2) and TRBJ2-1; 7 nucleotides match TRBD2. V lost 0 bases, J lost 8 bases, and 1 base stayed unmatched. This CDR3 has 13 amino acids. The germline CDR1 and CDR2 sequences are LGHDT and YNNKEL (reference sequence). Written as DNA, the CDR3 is TGTGCCAGCAGCCAAGATCGGGGGGATGAGCAGTTCTTC. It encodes CASSQDRGDEQFF.

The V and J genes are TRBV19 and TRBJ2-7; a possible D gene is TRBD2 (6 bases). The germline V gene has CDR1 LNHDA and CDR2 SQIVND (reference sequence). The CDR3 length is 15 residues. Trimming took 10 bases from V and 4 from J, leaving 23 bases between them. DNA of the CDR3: TGTGCCACCGCCCTCCGGGACTCCCCCTCGTACGAGCAGTACTTC. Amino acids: CATALRDSPSYEQYF.

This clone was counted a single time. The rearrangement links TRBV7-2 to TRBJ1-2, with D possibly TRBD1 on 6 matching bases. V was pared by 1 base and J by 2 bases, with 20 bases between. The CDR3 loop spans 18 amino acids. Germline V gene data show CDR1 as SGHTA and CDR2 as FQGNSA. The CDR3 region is CASSLVFGQGSLNYGYTF. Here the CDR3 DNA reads TGTGCCAGCAGCTTAGTATTTGGGCAGGGGTCTTTGAACTATGGCTACACCTTC.

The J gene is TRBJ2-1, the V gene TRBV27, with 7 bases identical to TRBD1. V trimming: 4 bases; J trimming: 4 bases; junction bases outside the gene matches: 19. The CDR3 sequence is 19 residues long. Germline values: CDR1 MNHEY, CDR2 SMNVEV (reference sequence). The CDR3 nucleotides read TGTGCCAGCAGTTGCTCCCTCAAGGGGGCCCTAAAACTTTACAATGAGCAGTTCTTC. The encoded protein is CASSCSLKGALKLYNEQFF.

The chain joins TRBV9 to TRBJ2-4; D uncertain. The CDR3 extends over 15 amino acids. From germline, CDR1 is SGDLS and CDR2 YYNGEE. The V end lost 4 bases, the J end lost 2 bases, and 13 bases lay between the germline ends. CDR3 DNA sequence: TGTGCCAGCAGCTCTTCACAGTATACCAAAAACATTCAGTACTTC. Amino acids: CASSSSQYTKNIQYF.

CDR3 amino acids: CASSLWDSDTEAFF. In DNA form, the CDR3 reads TGTGCCAGCAGCTTATGGGACAGTGACACTGAAGCTTTCTTT. This chain links TRBV7-2 with TRBJ1-1; TRBD1 aligns across 7 bases. There are 14 residues in the CDR3. V shed 2 bases and J 3 bases; nucleotides not matched to a gene: 3. CDR1 and CDR2 from the germline V gene are SGHTA and FQGNSA. Full variable domain (outside the CDR3, taken from reference TRBV7-2 and TRBJ1-1): GAGVSQSPSNKVTEKGKDVELRCDPISGHTALYWYRQSLGQGLEFLIYFQGNSAPDKSGLPSDRFSAERTGGSVSTLTIQRTQQEDSAVYLCASSLWDSDTEAFFGQGTRLTVV.

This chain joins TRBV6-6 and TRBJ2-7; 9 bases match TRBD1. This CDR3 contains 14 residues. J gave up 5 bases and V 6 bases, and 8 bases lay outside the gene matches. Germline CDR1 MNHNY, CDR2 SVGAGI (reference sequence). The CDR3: CASSRTGALDEQYF. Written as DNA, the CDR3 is TGTGCCAGCAGCCGGACAGGGGCCCTGGACGAGCAGTACTTC.

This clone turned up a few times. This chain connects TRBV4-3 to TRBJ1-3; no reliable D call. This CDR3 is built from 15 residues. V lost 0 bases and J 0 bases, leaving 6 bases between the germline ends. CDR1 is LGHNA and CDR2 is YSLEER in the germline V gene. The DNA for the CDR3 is TGCGCCAGCAGCCAAGAAATCGGCTCTGGAAACACCATATATTTT. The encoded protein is CASSQEIGSGNTIYF.

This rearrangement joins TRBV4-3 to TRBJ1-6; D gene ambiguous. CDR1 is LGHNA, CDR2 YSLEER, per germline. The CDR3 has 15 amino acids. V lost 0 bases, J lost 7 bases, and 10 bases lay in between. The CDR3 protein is CASSQESGRNSPLHF. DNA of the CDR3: TGCGCCAGCAGCCAAGAGAGTGGGCGAAATTCACCCCTCCACTTT.

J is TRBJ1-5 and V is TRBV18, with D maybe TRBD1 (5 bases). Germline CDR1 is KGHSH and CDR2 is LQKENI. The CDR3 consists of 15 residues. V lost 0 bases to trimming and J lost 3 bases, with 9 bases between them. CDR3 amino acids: CASSPPMTVNQPQHF. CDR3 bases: TGTGCCAGCTCACCACCGATGACAGTCAATCAGCCCCAGCATTTT.

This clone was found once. In DNA, the CDR3 is TGTGCCAGCAGACCGGACAGGGATGCTGGCTACACCTTC. This translates into CASRPDRDAGYTF. The chain carries TRBV2 and TRBJ1-2, with 8 bases identical to TRBD1. This CDR3 spans 13 amino acids. Germline CDR1 SNHLY, CDR2 FYNNEI. The J segment lost 7 bases and the V segment lost 6 bases, leaving 7 bases of the junction unmatched.

The CDR3 sequence is CASSRTQGGPLHF. The CDR3 DNA follows: TGTGCCAGCAGTCGAACACAGGGAGGGCCCCTCCACTTT. The V call is TRBV28, the J call TRBJ1-6; possibly TRBD1 for D (6 bases). This CDR3 has 13 amino acids. V was clipped by 5 bases and J by 13 bases, with 15 bases between them. Germline assignment: CDR1 MDHEN and CDR2 SYDVKM.

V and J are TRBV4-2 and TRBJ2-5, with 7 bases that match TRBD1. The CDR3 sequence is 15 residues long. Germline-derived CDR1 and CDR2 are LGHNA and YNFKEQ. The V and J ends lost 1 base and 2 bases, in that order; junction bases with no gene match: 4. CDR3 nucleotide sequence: TGTGCCAGCAGCCAAGCACAGGGGCCGCAAGAGACCCAGTACTTC. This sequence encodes CASSQAQGPQETQYF.

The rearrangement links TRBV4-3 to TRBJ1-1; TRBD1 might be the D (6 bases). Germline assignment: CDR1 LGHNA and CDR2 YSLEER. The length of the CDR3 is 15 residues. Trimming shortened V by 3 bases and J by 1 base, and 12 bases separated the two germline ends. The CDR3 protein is CASSQAGTSNTEAFF. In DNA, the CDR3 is TGCGCCAGCAGCCAGGCCGGGACATCGAACACTGAAGCTTTCTTT.

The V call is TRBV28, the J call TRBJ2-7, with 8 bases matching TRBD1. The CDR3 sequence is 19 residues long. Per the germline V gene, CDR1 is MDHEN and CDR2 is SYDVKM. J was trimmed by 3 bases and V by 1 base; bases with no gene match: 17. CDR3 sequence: CASSLLFLGRQGTGYEQYF. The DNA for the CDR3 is TGTGCCAGCAGTTTATTGTTTTTGGGCAGACAGGGGACAGGCTACGAGCAGTACTTC. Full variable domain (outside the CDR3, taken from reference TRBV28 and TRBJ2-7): DVKVTQSSRYLVKRTGEKVFLECVQDMDHENMFWYRQDPGLGLRLIYFSYDVKMKEKGDIPEGYSVSREKKERFSLILESASTNQTSMYLCASSLLFLGRQGTGYEQYFGPGTRLTVT.

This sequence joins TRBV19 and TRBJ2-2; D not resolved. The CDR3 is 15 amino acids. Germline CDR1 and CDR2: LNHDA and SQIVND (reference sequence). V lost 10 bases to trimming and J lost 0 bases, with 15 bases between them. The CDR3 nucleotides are TGTGCCACCCGACCAGCGACTTCGAACACCGGGGAGCTGTTTTTT. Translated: CATRPATSNTGELFF.

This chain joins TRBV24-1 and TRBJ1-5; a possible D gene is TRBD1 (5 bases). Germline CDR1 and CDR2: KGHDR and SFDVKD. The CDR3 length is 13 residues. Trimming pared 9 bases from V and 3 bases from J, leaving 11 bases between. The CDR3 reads CATQVQVNQPQHF. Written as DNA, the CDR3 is TGTGCCACCCAGGTACAGGTCAATCAGCCCCAGCATTTT.

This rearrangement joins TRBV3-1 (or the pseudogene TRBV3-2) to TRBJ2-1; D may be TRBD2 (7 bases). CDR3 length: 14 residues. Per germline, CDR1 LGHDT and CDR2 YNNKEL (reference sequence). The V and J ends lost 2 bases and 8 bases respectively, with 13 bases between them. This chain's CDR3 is CASSQLGGLDEQFF. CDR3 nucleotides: TGTGCCAGCAGCCAACTCGGGGGGCTAGATGAGCAGTTCTTC.

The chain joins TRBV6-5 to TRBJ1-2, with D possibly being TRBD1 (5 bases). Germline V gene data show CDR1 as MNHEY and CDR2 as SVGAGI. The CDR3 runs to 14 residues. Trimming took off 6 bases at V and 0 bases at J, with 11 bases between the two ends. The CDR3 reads CASREGSTNYGYTF. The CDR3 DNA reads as TGTGCCAGCAGGGAGGGGTCGACTAACTATGGCTACACCTTC.

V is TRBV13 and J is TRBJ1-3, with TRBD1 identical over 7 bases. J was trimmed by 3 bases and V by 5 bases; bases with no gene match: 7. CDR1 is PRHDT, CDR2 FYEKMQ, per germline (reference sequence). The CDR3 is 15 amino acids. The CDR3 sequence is CASSRTGESGNTIYF. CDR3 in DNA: TGTGCCAGCAGCCGAACAGGGGAAAGTGGAAACACCATATATTTT.

The CDR3 protein is CASSLSVGSSYEQYF. For the CDR3, the DNA is TGTGCCAGCAGCTTAAGTGTTGGCTCTTCCTACGAGCAGTACTTC. The chain carries TRBV7-9 and TRBJ2-7; D is undetermined. Per the germline V gene, CDR1 is SEHNR and CDR2 is FQNEAQ (reference sequence). The CDR3 is 15 amino acids. Trimming removed 2 bases at V and 1 base at J, with 12 bases between.

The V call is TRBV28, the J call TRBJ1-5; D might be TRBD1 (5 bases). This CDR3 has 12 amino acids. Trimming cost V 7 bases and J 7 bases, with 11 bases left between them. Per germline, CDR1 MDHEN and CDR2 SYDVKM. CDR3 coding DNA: TGTGCCAGCACCCAGGGTCCCCAGCCCCAGCATTTT. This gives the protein CASTQGPQPQHF. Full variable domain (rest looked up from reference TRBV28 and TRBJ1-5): DVKVTQSSRYLVKRTGEKVFLECVQDMDHENMFWYRQDPGLGLRLIYFSYDVKMKEKGDIPEGYSVSREKKERFSLILESASTNQTSMYLCASTQGPQPQHFGDGTRLSIL.

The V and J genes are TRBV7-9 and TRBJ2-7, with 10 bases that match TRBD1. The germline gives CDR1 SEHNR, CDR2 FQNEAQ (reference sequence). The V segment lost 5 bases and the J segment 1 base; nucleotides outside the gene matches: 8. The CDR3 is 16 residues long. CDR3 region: CASSKPGQGISYEQYF. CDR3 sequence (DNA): TGTGCCAGCAGCAAACCGGGACAGGGGATATCCTACGAGCAGTACTTC.

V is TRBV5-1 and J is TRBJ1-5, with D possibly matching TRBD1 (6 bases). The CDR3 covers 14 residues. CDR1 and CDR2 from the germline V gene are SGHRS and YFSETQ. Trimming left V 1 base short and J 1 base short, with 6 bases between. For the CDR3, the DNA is TGCGCCAGCAGCTTGACAGGGAGCAATCAGCCCCAGCATTTT. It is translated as CASSLTGSNQPQHF.

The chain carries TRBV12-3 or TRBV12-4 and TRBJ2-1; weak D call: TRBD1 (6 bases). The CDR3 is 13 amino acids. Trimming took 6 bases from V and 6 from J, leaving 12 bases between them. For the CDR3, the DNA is TGTGCCAGCAGGCTCGGACAGTCCAATGAGCAGTTCTTC. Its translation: CASRLGQSNEQFF.

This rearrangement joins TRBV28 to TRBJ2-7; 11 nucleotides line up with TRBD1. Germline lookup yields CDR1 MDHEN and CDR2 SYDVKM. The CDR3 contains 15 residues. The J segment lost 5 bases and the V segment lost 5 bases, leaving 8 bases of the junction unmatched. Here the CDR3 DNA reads TGTGCCAGCAGTGGTATCGGACAGGGGGCTGACGAGCAGTACTTC. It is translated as CASSGIGQGADEQYF.

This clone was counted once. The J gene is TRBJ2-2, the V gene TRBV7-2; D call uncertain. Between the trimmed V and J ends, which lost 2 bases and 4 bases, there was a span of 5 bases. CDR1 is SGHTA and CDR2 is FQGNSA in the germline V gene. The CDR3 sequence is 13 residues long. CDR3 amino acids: CASSLSRTGELFF. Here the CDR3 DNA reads TGTGCCAGCAGCTTATCCCGCACCGGGGAGCTGTTTTTT.

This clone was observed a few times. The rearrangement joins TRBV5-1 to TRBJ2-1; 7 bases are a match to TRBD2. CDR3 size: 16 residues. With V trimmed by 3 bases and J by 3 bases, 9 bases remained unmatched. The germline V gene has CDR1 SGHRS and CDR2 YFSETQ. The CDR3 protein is CASSSPGSGLYNEQFF. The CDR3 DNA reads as TGCGCCAGCAGCTCCCCGGGTAGCGGGCTCTACAATGAGCAGTTCTTC.

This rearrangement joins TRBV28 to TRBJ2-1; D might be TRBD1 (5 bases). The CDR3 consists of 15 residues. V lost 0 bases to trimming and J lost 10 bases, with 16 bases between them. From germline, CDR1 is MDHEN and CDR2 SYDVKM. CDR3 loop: CASSLWSPGLQEQFF. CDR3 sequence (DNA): TGTGCCAGCAGTTTATGGAGCCCAGGGCTGCAAGAGCAGTTCTTC.

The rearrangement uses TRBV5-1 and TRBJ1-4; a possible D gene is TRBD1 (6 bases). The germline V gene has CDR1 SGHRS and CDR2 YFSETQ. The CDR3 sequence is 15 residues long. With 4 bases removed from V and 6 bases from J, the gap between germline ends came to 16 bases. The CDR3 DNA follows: TGCGCCAGCAGCCCCTCGGCCGGGGGGCATGAAAAACTGTTTTTT. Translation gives CASSPSAGGHEKLFF.

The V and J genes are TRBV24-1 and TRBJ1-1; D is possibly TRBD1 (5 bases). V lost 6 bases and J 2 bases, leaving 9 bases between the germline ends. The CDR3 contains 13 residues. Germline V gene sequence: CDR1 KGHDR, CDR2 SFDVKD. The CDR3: CATSSTGNTEAFF. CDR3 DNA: TGTGCCACCAGTTCAACAGGAAACACTGAAGCTTTCTTT.